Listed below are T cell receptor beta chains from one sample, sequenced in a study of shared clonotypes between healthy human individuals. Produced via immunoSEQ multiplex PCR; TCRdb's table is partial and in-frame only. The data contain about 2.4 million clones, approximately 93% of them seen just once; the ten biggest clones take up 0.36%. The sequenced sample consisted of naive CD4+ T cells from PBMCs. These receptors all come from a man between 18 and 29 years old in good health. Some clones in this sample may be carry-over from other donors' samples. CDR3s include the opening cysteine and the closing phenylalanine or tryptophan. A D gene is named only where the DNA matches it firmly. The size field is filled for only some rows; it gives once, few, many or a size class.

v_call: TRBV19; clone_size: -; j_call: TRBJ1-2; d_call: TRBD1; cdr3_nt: TGTGCCAGTAGCGCTCAACTAGGGGACAGGGGGAGAAACTATGGCTACACCTTC; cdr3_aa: CASSAQLGDRGRNYGYTF
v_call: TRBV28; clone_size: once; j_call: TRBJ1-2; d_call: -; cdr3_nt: TGTGCCAGCCGGACACGCCGCTATGGCTACACCTTC; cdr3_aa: CASRTRRYGYTF
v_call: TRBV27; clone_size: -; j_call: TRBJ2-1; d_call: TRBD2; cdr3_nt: TGTGCCAGCACACCAATAGCGGGGGTCTCCTACAATGAGCAGTTCTTC; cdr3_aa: CASTPIAGVSYNEQFF
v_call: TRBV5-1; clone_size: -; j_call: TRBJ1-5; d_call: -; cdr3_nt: TGCGCCAGCAGACCCGACAGCTACAATCAGCCCCAGCATTTT; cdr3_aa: CASRPDSYNQPQHF
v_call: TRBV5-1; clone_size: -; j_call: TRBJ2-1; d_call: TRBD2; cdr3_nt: TGCGCCAGCAGCTTAGGTCTACTAGCGGGCCTCTACAATGAGCAGTTCTTC; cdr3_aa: CASSLGLLAGLYNEQFF
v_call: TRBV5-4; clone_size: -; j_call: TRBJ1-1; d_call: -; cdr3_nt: TGTGCCAGCAGCTGGACAGCCTTGAACACTGAAGCTTTCTTT; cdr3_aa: CASSWTALNTEAFF
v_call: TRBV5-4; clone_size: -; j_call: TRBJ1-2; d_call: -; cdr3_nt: TGTGCCAGCAGCTTACCCCCGCAGCGAGGCTACACCTTC; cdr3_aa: CASSLPPQRGYTF
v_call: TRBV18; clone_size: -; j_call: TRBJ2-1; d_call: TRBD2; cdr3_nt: TGTGCCAGCTCACCCGGAGTAGCGGGAGGCCTCCATGTGCAGTTCTTC; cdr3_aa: CASSPGVAGGLHVQFF
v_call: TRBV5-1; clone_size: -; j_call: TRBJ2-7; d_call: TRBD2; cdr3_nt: TGCGCCAGCAGCCCAATAGCGGGAGGGCCGAACGAGCAGTACTTC; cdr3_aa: CASSPIAGGPNEQYF
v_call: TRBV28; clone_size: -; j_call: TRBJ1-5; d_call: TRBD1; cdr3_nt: TGTGCCAGCAGTCCCACAGGGGAGCCCCAGCATTTT; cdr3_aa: CASSPTGEPQHF
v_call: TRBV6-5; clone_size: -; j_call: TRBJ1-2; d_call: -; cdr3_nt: TGTGCCAGCAGTTCGGGGGCTAAGGGAGGATGGTATGGCTACACCTTC; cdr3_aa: CASSSGAKGGWYGYTF
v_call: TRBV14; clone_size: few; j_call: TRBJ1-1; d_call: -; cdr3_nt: TGTGCCAGCAGCCAAGACAGGGTGTGGACTGAAGCTTTCTTT; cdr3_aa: CASSQDRVWTEAFF
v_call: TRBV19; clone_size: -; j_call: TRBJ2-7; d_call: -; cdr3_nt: TGTGCCAGTAGTATCGGCCAGGGGAGCAACGAGCAGTACTTC; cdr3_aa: CASSIGQGSNEQYF
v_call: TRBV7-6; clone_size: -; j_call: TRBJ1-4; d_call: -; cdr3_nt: TGTGCCAGCAGCTTAGCATTTTCGTCTCCAACTAATGAAAAACTGTTTTTT; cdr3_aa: CASSLAFSSPTNEKLFF
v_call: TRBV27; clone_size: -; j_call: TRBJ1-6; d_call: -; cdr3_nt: TGTGCCAGCAGTCCCCTCTCGTTTGATGGGGCTAATTCACCCCTCCACTTT; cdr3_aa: CASSPLSFDGANSPLHF
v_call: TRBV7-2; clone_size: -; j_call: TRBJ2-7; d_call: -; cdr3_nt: TGTGCCAGCAGCTCCGGGCCATCCCCCTACGAGCAGTACTTC; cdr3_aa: CASSSGPSPYEQYF
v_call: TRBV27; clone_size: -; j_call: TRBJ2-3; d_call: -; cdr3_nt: TGTGCCAGCAGTTTTCAGAGGGACTTGCCCCTGAGGACAGATACGCAGTATTTT; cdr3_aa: CASSFQRDLPLRTDTQYF
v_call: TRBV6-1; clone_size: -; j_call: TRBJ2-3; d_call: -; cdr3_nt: TGTGCCAGCAACATATACGGGGTAACGGATACGCAGTATTTT; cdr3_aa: CASNIYGVTDTQYF
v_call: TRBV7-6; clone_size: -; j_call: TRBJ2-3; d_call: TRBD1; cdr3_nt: TGTGCCAGCAGCTTGGTAGGGACAGGGGGAGATACGCAGTATTTT; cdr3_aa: CASSLVGTGGDTQYF
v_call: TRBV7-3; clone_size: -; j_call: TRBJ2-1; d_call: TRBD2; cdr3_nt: TGTGCCAGCAGCTTATGGGGGGGACTAGCGGAAAATGAGCAGTTCTTC; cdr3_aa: CASSLWGGLAENEQFF
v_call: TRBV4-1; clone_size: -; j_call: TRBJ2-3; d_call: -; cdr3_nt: TGCGCCAGCAGCCAACCTAGCACAGATACGCAGTATTTT; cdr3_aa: CASSQPSTDTQYF
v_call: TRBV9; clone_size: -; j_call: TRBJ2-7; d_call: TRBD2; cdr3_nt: TGTGCCAGCAGCATGGGACTAGCGGGGTACGAGCAGTACTTC; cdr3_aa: CASSMGLAGYEQYF
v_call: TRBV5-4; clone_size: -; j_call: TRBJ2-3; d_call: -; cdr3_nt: TGTGCCAGCAGCGGTGGAGGTTCTCGCACAGATACGCAGTATTTT; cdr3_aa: CASSGGGSRTDTQYF
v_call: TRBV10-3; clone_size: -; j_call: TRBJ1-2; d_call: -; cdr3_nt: TGTGCCATCCGCCAAGCTTCAAACTATGGCTACACCTTC; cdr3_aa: CAIRQASNYGYTF
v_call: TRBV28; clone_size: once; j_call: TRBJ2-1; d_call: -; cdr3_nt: TGTGCCAGCAGTCTTACAAGGAGCTCCTACAATGAGCAGTTCTTC; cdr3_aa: CASSLTRSSYNEQFF
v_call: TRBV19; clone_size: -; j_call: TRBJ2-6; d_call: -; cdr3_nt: TGTGCCAGTAGTGACAAAAGGGAGGCTGGGGCCAACGTCCTGACTTTC; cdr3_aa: CASSDKREAGANVLTF
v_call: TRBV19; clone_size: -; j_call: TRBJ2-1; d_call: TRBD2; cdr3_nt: TGTGCCAGTAGTATAGGGCGAACGGGAGGGCGCTATGAGCAGTTCTTC; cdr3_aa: CASSIGRTGGRYEQFF
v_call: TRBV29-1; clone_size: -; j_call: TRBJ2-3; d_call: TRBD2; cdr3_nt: TGCAGCATACGGGGGGGGCTAAACACAGATACGCAGTATTTT; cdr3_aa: CSIRGGLNTDTQYF
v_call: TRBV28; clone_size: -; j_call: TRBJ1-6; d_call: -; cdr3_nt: TGTGCCAGCAGTGGGGAGGGCGGCAATTCACCCCTCCACTTT; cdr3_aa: CASSGEGGNSPLHF
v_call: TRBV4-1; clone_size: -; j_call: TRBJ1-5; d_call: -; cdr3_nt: TGCGCCAGCAGCCAAGAGTTGAGGGGTCAGCCCCAGCATTTT; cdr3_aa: CASSQELRGQPQHF
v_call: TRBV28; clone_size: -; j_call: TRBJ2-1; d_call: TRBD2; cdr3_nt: TGTGCCAGCGTGGTCCTAGCGGGAGGCCCCTACAATGAGCAGTTCTTC; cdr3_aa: CASVVLAGGPYNEQFF
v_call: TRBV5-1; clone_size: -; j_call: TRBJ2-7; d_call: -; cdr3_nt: TGCGCCAGCGGTGGGGGCGGCTCCTACGAGCAGTACTTC; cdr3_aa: CASGGGGSYEQYF
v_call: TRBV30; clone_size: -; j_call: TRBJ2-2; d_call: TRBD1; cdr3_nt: TGTGCCTGGAAAGTGAGGTCAAGGGGGCCGATCGGGGAGCTGTTTTTT; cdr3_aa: CAWKVRSRGPIGELFF
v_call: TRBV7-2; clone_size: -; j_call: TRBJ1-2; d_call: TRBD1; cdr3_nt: TGTGCCAGCAGCTTTACCTCGACAGGGACAGAAAATGGCTACACCTTC; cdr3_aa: CASSFTSTGTENGYTF
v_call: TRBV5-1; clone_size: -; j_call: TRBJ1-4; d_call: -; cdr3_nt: TGCGCCAGCAGCTTCTCGGGCAGTCGCGAAAAACTGTTTTTT; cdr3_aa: CASSFSGSREKLFF
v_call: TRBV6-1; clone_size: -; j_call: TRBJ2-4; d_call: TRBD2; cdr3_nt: TGTGCCAGCAGGAGCCGGGAGGAGGAAAACATTCAGTACTTC; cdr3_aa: CASRSREEENIQYF
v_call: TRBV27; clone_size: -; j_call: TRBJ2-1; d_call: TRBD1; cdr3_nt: TGTGCCAACACGACAGGGAGTGAGCAGTTCTTC; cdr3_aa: CANTTGSEQFF
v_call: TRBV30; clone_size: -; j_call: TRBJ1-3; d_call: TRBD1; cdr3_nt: TGTGCCTGGAGTGTTGGACAGGGGTCCTCTGGAAACACCATATATTTT; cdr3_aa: CAWSVGQGSSGNTIYF
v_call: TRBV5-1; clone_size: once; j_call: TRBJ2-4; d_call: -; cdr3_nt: TGCGCCAGCAGCTTGGAGACAGGAACTCGGGGAAACATTCAGTACTTC; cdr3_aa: CASSLETGTRGNIQYF
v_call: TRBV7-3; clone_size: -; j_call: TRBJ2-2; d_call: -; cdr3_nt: TGTGCCAGCAGCCCTGGGACCGGGGAGCTGTTTTTT; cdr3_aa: CASSPGTGELFF
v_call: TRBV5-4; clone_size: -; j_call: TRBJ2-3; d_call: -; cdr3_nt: TGTGCCAGCAGCGAACCGAAGAAGGGAGAAGATACGCAGTATTTT; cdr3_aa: CASSEPKKGEDTQYF
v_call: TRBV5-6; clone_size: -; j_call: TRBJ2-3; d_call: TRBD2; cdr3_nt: TGTGCCAGCAGCGTGGATCCGGGACTAGCAAGGGGAGATACGCAGTATTTT; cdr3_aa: CASSVDPGLARGDTQYF
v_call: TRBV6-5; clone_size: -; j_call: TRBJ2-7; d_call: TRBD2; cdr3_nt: TGTGCCAGCAGCGCCATTGGGGAGGGAAGAGGTGAGCAGTACTTC; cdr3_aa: CASSAIGEGRGEQYF
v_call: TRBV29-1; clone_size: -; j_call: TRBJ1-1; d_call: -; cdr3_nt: TGCAGCGTTGCCCTCCTAGTATCCATGAACACTGAAGCTTTCTTT; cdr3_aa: CSVALLVSMNTEAFF
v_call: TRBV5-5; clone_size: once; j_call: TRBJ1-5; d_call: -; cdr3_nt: TGTGCCAGCAGCTTGGAAGCCAGGGGAGAGGTGCCCCAGCATTTT; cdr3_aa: CASSLEARGEVPQHF
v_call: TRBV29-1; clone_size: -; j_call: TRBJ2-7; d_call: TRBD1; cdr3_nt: TGCAGCGCCGGGACAGGGGCCTTCTACGAGCAGTACTTC; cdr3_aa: CSAGTGAFYEQYF
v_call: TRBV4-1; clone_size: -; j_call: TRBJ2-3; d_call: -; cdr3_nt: TGCGCCAGCAGCCAAACTCGCTCGGCGGGAAGCACAGATACGCAGTATTTT; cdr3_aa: CASSQTRSAGSTDTQYF
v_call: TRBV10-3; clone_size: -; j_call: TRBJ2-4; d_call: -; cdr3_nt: TGTGCCATCAGTGAGGGGGGGTCCGAAAACATTCAGTACTTC; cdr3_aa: CAISEGGSENIQYF
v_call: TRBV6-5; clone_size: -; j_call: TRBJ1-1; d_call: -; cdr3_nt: TGTGCCAGCAGCCGAGGGATGAACACTGAAGCTTTCTTT; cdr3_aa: CASSRGMNTEAFF
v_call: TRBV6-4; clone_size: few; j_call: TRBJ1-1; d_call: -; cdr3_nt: TGTGCCAGCAGTGAGGAGGTGGGCACTGAAGCTTTCTTT; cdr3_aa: CASSEEVGTEAFF
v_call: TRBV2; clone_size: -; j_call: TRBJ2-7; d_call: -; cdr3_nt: TGTGCCAGCAGCCCCGCGGGGCCCGACGAGCAGTACTTC; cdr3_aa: CASSPAGPDEQYF
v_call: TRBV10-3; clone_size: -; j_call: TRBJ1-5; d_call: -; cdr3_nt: TGTGCCATCAGTGAAACGATTGAGGGCCCCTCCCAGCATTTT; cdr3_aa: CAISETIEGPSQHF
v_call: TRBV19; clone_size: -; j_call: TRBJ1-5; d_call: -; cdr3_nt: TGTGCCAGTAGTATTTCCAGGGGAGGTTCCAATCAGCCCCAGCATTTT; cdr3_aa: CASSISRGGSNQPQHF